This T cell receptor (beta chain) is from a study of blood T cell repertoires in COVID-19. Study-level information: Researchers got acute and convalescent COVID-19 samples from the United States, Italy and Spain. The cDNA or gDNA used as material had been derived from T cells, B-cell-depleted T cells, or PBMCs.

Original processing notes: Amplifying reference gene primers gave estimates of nucleated cell counts. The repertoire was sequenced with immunoSEQ multiplex PCR; TCRdb's copy has only in-frame clones and lacks some. The V and J calls and clone size were taken over from that table, and D and trimming were inferred from the DNA. The table lists about 63,000 clones, roughly 88% of them singletons. V dropped 4 bases and J dropped 3; count of bases not matched to a gene: 2. CDR3 size: 13 residues. This clone was seen more than once but under ten times. The receptor's source is a human donor in a cohort sampled during active COVID-19. This chain links TRBV12-3 or TRBV12-4 with TRBJ1-2; 7 bases are a match to TRBD1. Sample: peripheral blood. The CDR3 bases are TGTGCCAGCAGTTCCGACAGGGACTATGGCTACACCTTC. Its protein product is CASSSDRDYGYTF.